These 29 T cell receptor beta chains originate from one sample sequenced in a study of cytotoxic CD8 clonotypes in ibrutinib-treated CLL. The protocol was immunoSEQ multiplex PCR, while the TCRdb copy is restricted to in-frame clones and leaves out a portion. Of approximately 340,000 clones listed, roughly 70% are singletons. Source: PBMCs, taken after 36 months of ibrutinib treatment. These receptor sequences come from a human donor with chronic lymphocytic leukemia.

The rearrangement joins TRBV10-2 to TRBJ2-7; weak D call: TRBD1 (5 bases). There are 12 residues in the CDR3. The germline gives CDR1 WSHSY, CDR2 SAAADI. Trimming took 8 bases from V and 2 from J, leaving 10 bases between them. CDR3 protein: CASGWTTYEQYF. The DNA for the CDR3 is TGCGCCAGCGGGTGGACAACCTACGAGCAGTACTTC.

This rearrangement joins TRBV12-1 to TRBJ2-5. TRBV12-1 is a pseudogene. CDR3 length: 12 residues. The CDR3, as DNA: TGTGCCAGCAGCTTTGGGTCTGAGACCCAGTACTTC. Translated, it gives CASSFGSETQYF.

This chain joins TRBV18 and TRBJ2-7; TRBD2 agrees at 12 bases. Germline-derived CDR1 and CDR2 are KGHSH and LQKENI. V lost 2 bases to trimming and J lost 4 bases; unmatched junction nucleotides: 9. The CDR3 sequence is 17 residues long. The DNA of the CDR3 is TGTGCCAGCTCACCAACTAGCGGGGGGTCTAACCTTTACGAGCAGTACTTC. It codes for CASSPTSGGSNLYEQYF.

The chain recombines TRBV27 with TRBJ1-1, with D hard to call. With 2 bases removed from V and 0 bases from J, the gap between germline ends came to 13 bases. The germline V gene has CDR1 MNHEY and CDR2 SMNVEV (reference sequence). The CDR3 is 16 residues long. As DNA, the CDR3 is TGTGCCAGCAGTTTAAACCCCGGACTCATGAACACTGAAGCTTTCTTT. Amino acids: CASSLNPGLMNTEAFF.

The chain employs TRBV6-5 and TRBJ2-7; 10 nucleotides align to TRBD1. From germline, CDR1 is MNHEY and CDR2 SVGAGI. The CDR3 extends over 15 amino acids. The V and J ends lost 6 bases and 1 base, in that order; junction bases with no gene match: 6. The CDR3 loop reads CASRETGGTSYEQYF. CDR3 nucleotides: TGTGCCAGCAGAGAGACAGGGGGCACATCCTACGAGCAGTACTTC.

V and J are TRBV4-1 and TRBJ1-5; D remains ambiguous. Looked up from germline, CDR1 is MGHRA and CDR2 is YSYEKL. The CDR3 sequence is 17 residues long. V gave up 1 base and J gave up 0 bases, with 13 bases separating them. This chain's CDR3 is CASSQAGILNSNQPQHF. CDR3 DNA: TGCGCCAGCAGCCAAGCGGGTATACTGAATAGCAATCAGCCCCAGCATTTT.

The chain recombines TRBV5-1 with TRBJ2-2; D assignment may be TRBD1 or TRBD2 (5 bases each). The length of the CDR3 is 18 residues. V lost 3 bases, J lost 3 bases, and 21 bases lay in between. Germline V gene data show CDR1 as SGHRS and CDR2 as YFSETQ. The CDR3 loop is CASSSGPLLLRDTGELFF. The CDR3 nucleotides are TGCGCCAGCAGCTCGGGACCCCTCTTACTAAGGGACACCGGGGAGCTGTTTTTT.

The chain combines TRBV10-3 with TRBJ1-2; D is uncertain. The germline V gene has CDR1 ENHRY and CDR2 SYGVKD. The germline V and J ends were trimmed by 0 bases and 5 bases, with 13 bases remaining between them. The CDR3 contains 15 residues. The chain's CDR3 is CAISESREVWYGYTF. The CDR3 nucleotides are TGTGCCATCAGTGAGTCAAGGGAAGTATGGTATGGCTACACCTTC.

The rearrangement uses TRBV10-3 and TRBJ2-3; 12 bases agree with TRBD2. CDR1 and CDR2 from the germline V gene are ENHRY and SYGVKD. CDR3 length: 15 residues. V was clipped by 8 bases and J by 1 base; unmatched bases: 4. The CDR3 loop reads CAIGRTSGGTDTQYF. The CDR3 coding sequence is TGTGCCATCGGACGGACTAGCGGGGGCACAGATACGCAGTATTTT.

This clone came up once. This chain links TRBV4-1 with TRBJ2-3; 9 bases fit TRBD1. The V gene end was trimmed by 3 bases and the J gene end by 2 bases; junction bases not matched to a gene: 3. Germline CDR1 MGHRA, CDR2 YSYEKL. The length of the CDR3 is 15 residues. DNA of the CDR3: TGCGCCAGCAGCCAGGGACAGGGATTCACAGATACGCAGTATTTT. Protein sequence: CASSQGQGFTDTQYF.

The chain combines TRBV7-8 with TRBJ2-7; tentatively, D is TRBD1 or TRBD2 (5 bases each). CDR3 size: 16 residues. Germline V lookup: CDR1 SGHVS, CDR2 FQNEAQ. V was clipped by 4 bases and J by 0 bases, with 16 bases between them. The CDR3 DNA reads TGTGCCAGCAGCTACCGGGGCAGGACAAACTCCTACGAGCAGTACTTC. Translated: CASSYRGRTNSYEQYF.

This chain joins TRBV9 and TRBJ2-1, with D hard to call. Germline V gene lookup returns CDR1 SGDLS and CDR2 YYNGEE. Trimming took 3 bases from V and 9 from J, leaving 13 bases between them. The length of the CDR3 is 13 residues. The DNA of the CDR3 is TGTGCCAGCAGCGCCCAAGGTCCCGGTGAGCAGTTCTTC. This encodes CASSAQGPGEQFF.

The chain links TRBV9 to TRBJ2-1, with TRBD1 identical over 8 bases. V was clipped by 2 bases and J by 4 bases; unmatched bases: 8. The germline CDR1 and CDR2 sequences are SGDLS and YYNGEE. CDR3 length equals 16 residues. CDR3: CASSVAGGITYNEQFF. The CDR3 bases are TGTGCCAGCAGCGTCGCAGGGGGCATAACTTACAATGAGCAGTTCTTC. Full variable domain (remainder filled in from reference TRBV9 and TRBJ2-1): DSGVTQTPKHLITATGQRVTLRCSPRSGDLSVYWYQQSLDQGLQFLIQYYNGEERAKGNILERFSAQQFPDLHSELNLSSLELGDSALYFCASSVAGGITYNEQFFGPGTRLTVL.

CDR3 residues: CASSPRGFWVRSSTDTQYF. The DNA of the CDR3 is TGTGCCAGCAGTCCCCGGGGCTTTTGGGTGCGGTCTAGCACAGATACGCAGTATTTT. V usage is TRBV27 and J usage is TRBJ2-3; D assignment may be TRBD1 or TRBD2 (5 bases each). Germline assignment: CDR1 MNHEY and CDR2 SMNVEV (reference sequence). V lost 5 bases and J lost 0, with 24 bases in between. The CDR3 contains 19 residues.

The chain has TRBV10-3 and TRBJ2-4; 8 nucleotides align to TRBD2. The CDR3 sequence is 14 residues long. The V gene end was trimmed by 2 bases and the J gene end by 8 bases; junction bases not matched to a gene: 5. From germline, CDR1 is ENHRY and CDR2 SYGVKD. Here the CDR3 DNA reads TGTGCCATCAGTGAGACAGCGGGAGAAGACATTCAGTACTTC. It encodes CAISETAGEDIQYF.

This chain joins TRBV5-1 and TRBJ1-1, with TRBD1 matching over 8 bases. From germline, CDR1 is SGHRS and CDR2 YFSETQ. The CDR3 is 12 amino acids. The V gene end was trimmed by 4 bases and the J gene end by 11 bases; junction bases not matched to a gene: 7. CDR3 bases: TGCGCCAGCAGCCTTGGACAGGGTTGGGCTTTCTTT. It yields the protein CASSLGQGWAFF.

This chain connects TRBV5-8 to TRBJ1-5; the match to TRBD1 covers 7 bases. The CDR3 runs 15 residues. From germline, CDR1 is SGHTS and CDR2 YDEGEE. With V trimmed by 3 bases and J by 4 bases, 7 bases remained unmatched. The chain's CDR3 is CASSSGTVQNQPQHF. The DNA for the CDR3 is TGTGCCAGCAGCTCCGGGACAGTACAGAATCAGCCCCAGCATTTT.

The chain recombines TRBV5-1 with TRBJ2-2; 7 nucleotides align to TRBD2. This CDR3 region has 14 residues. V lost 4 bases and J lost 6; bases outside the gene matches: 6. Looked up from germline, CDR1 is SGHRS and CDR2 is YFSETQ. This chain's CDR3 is CASSITSVAGELFF. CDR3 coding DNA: TGCGCCAGCAGCATTACTAGCGTGGCCGGGGAGCTGTTTTTT. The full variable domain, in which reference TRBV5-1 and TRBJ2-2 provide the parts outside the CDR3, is KAGVTQTPRYLIKTRGQQVTLSCSPISGHRSVSWYQQTPGQGLQFLFEYFSETQRNKGNFPGRFSGRQFSNSRSEMNVSTLELGDSALYLCASSITSVAGELFFGEGSRLTVL.

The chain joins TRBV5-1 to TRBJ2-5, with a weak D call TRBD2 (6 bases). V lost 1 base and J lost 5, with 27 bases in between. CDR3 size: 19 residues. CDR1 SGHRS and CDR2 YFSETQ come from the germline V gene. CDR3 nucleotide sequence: TGCGCCAGCAGCTTGTGGCTCGGGAGTGTCGGCTCCCGGGAGGAGACCCAGTACTTC. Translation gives CASSLWLGSVGSREETQYF.

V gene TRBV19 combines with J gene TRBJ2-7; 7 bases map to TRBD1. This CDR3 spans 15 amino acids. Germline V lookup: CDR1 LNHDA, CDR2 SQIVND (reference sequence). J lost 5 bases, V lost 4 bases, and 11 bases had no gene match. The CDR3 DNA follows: TGTGCCAGTAGTAAGACAGGGACAATTGGGGACGAGCAGTACTTC. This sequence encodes CASSKTGTIGDEQYF.

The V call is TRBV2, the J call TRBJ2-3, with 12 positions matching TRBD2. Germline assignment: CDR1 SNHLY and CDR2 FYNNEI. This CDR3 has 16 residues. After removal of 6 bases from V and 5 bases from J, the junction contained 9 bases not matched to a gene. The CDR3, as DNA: TGTGCCAGCAGAGTAGATCCGGGACTAGCGGGAGATACGCAGTATTTT. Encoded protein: CASRVDPGLAGDTQYF.

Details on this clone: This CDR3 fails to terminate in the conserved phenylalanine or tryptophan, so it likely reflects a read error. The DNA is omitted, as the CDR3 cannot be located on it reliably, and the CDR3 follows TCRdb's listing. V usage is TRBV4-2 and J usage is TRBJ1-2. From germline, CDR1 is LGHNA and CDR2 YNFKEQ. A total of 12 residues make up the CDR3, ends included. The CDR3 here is CASSPLAGRLSY.

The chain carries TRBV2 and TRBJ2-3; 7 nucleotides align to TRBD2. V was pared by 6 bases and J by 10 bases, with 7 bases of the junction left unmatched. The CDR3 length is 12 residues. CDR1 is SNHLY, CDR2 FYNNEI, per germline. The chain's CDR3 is CASRSLASSQYF. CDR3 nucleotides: TGTGCCAGCAGGTCACTAGCGTCATCGCAGTATTTT. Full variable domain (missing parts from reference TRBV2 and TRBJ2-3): EPEVTQTPSHQVTQMGQEVILRCVPISNHLYFYWYRQILGQKVEFLVSFYNNEISEKSEIFDDQFSVERPDGSNFTLKIRSTKLEDSAMYFCASRSLASSQYFGPGTRLTVL.

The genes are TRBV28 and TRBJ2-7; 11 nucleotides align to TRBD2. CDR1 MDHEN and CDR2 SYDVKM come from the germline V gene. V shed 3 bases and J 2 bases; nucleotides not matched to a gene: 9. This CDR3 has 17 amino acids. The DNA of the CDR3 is TGTGCCAGCAGTTTTGGTCCTAGCGGGAGGCCTCCCTACGAGCAGTACTTC. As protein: CASSFGPSGRPPYEQYF. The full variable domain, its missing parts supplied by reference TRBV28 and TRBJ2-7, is DVKVTQSSRYLVKRTGEKVFLECVQDMDHENMFWYRQDPGLGLRLIYFSYDVKMKEKGDIPEGYSVSREKKERFSLILESASTNQTSMYLCASSFGPSGRPPYEQYFGPGTRLTVT.

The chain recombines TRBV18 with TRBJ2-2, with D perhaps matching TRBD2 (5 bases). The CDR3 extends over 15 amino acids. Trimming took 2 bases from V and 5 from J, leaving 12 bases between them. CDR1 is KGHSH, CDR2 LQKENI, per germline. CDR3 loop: CASSPLRVGTGELFF. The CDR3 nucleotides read TGTGCCAGCTCACCATTGAGGGTTGGTACCGGGGAGCTGTTTTTT.

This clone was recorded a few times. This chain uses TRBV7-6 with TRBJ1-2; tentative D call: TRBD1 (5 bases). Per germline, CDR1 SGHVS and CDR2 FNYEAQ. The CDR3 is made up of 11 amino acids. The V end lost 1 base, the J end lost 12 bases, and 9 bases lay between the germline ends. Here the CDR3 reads CASSLGGIDTF. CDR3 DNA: TGTGCCAGCAGCTTAGGGGGGATCGACACCTTC.

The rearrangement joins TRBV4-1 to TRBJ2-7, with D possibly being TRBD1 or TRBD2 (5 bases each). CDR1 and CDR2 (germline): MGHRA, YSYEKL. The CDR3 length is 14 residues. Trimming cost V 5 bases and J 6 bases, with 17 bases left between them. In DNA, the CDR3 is TGCGCCAGCAGCTCTCGGGAAATTGGGGGCGAGCAGTACTTC. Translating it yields CASSSREIGGEQYF.

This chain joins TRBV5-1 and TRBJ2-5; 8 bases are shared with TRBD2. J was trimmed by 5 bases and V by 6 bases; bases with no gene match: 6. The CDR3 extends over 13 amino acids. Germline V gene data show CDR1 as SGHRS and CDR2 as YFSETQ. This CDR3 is CASTAGGSETQYF. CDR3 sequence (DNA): TGCGCCAGCACCGCGGGGGGATCCGAGACCCAGTACTTC.

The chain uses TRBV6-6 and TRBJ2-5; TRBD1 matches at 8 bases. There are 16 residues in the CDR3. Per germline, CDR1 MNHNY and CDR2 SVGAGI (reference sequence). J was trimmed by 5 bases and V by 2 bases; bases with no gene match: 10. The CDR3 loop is CASSYRTGHSSETQYF. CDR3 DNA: TGTGCCAGCAGTTACCGGACAGGGCATTCTTCGGAGACCCAGTACTTC.